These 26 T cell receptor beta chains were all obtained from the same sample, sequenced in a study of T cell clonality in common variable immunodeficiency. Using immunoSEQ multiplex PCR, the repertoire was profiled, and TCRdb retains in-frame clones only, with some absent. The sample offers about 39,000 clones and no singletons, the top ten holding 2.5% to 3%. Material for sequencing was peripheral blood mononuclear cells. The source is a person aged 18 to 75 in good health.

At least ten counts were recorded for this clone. CDR3 DNA, as far as it was read: TGTGCCAGCAGCCAGACTAGCGAGGGCCAAGAGACC. Translation gives CASSQTSEGQET. The complete CDR3 sequence is CASSQTSEGQETQYF. The chain employs TRBV7-3 and TRBJ2-5; 8 bases are a match to TRBD2. The CDR3 is cut off 3 residues early in the read; its end comes from the germline J gene. The CDR3 sequence is 15 residues long. Germline CDR1 reads SGHTA; CDR2 reads FQGTGA. The V segment lost 5 bases and the J segment 1 base; nucleotides outside the gene matches: 6.

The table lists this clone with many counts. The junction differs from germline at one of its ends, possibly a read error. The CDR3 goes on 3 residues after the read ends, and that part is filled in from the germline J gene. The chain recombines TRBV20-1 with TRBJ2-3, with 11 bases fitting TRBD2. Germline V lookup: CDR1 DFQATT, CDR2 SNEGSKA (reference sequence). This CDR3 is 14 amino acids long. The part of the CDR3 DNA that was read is TGCAGTGGTAGACTAGCGGGACTTACAGATACG. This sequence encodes CSGRLAGLTDT. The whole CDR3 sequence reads CSGRLAGLTDTQYF.

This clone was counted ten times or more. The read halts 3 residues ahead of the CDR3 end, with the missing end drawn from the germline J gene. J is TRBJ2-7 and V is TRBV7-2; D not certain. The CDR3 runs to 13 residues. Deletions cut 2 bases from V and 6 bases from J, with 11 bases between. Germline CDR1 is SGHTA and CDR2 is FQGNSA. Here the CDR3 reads CASSLYSGGEQYF. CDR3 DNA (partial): TGTGCCAGCAGCTTATACTCCGGCGGCGAG.

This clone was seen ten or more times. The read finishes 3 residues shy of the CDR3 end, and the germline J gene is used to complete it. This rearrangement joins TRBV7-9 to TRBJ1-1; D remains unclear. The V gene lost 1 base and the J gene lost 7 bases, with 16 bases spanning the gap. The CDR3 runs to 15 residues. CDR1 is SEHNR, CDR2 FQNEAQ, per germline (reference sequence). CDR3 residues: CASSLERHKFDEAFF. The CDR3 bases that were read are TGTGCCAGCAGCTTAGAGCGGCACAAGTTCGATGAA. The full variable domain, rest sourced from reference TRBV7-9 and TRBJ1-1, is DTGVSQNPRHKITKRGQNVTFRCDPISEHNRLYWYRQTLGQGPEFLTYFQNEAQLEKSRLLSDRFSAERPKGSFSTLEIQRTEQGDSAMYLCASSLERHKFDEAFFGQGTRLTVV.

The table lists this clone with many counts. The covered CDR3 bases are TGTGCCAGTAGTGCCTCCTTAGGCCCGGGGTGGGACATT. It encodes CASSASLGPGWDI. The complete CDR3 reads CASSASLGPGWDIQYF. The gene calls are TRBV19 and TRBJ2-4, with D possibly TRBD2 on 5 matching bases. The read finishes 3 residues shy of the CDR3 end, and the germline J gene is used to complete it. Per germline, CDR1 LNHDA and CDR2 SQIVND (reference sequence). The germline V and J ends were trimmed by 5 bases and 8 bases, with 22 bases remaining between them. The CDR3 has 16 residues.

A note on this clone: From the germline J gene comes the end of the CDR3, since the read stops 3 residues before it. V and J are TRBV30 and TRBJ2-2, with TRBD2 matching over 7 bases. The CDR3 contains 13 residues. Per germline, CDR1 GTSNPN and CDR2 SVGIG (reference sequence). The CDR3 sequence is CAWRGGVNEKLFF. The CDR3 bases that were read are TGTGCCTGGAGGGGAGGGGTAAATGAAAAG. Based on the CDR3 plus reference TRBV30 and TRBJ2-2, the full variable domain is SQTIHQWPATLVQPVGSPLSLECTVEGTSNPNLYWYRQAAGRGLQLLFYSVGIGQISSEVPQNLSASRPQDRQFILSSKKLLLSDSGFYLCAWRGGVNEKLFFGEGSRLTVL.

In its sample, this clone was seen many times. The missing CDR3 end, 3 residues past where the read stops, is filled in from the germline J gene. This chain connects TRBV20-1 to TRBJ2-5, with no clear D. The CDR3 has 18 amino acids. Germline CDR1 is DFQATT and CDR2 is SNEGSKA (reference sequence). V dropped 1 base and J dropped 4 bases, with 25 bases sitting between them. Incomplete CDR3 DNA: TGCAGTGCTAGAGCGGTTCGGTCCGCCCAAAGGGTGGGAGAGACC. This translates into CSARAVRSAQRVGET. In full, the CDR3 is CSARAVRSAQRVGETQYF.

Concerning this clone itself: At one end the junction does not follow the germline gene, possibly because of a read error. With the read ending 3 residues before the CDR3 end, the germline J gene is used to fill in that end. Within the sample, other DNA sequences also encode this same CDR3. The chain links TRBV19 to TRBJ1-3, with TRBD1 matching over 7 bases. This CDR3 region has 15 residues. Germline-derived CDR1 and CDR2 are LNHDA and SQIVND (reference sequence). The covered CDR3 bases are TGTGCCAGTAGCCGACAGGGAGTGGAAGGAAACACA. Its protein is CASSRQGVEGNT. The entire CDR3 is CASSRQGVEGNTIYF.

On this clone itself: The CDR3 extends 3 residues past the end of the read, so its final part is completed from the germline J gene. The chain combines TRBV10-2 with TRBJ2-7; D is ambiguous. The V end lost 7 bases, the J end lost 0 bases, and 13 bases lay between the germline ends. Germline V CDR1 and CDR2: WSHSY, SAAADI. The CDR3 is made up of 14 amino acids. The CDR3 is CASTVSRSSYEQYF. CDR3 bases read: TGCGCCAGCACGGTTAGCCGAAGCTCCTACGAG.

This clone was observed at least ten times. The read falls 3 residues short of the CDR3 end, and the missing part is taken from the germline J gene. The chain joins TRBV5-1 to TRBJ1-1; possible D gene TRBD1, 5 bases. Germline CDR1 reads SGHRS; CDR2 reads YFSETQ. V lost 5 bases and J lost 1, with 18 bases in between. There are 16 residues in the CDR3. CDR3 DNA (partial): TGCGCCAGCAGTGGTCAGGGTCAGGGTGCGAACACTGAA. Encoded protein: CASSGQGQGANTE. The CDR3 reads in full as CASSGQGQGANTEAFF. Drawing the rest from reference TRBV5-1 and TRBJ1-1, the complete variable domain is KAGVTQTPRYLIKTRGQQVTLSCSPISGHRSVSWYQQTPGQGLQFLFEYFSETQRNKGNFPGRFSGRQFSNSRSEMNVSTLELGDSALYLCASSGQGQGANTEAFFGQGTRLTVV.

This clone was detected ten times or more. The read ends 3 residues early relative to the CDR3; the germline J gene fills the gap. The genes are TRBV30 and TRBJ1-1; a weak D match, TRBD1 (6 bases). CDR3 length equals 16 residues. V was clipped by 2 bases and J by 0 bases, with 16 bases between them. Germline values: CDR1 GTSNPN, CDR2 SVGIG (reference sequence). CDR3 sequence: CAWSRRSTGMNTEAFF. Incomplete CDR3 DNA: TGTGCCTGGAGTCGCCGTTCGACAGGAATGAACACTGAA.

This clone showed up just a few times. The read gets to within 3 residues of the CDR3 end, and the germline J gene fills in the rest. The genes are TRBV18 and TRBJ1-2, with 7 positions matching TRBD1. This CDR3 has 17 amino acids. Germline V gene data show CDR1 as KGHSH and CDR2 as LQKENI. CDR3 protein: CASSREERGLSTDTYTF. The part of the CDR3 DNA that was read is TGTGCCAGCTCTCGGGAGGAGAGGGGGCTGAGCACAGATACC.

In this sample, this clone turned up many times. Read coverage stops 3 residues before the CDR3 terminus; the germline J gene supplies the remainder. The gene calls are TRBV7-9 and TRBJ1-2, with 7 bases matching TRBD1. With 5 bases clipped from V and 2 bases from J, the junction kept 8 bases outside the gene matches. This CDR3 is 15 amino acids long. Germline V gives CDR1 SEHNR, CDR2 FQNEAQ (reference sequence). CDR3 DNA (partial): TGTGCCAGCAGCCCGGGCGGACAGGAAAACTATGGC. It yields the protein CASSPGGQENYG. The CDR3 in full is CASSPGGQENYGYTF.

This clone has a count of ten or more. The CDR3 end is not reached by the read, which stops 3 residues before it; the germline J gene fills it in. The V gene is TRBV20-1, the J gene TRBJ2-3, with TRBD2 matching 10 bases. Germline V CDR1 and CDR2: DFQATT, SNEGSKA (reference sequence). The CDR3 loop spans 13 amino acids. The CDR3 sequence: CSATTSGQETQYF. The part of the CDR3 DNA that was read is TGCAGTGCCACGACTAGCGGGCAAGAGACG.

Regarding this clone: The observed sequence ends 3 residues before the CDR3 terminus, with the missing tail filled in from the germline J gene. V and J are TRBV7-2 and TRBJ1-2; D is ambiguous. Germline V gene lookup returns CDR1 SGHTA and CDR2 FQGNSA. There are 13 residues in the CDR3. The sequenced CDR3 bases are TGTGCCAGCAGCTTAGCCCGGGGAATGGAA. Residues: CASSLARGME. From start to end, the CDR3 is CASSLARGMEYTF.

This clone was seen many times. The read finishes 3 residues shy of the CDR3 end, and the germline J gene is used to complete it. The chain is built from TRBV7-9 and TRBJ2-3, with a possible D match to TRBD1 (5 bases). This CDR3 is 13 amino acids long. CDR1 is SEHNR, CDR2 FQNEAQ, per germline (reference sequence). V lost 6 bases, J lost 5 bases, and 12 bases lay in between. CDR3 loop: CASSFLGEDTQYF. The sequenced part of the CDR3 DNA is TGTGCCAGCAGTTTTCTAGGGGAAGATACG.

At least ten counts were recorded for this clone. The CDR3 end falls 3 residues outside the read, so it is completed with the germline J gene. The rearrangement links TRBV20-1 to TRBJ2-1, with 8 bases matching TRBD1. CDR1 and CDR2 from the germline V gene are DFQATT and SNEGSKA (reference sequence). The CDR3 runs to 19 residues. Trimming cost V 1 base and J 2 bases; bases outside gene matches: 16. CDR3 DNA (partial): TGCAGTGCTAGAGTACGAGACAGGGGCGTCAAGGGACCCTACAATGAG. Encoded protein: CSARVRDRGVKGPYNE. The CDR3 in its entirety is CSARVRDRGVKGPYNEQFF.

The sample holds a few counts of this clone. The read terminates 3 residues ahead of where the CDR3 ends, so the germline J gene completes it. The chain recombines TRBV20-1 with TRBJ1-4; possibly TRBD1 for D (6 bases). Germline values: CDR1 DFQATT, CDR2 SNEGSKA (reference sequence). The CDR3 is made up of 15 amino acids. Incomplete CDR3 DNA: TGCAGTGCTAGAGGAGGGGGGGCCTATAATTCACCA. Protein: CSARGGGAYNSP. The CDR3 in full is CSARGGGAYNSPLFF.

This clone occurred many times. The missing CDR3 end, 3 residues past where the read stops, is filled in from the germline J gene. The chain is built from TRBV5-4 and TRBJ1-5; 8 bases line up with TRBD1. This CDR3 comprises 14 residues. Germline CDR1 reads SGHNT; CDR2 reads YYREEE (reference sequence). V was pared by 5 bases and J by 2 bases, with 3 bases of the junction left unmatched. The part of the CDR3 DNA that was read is TGTGCCAGCAGTAAACAGGGGGGCAATCAGCCC. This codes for CASSKQGGNQP. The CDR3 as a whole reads CASSKQGGNQPQHF.

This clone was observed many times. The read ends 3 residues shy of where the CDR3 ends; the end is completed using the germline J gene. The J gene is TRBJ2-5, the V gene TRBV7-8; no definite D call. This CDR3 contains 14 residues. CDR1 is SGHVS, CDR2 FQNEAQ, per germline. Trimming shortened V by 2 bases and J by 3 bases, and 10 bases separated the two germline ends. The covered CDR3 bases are TGTGCCAGCAGCTTAACCGCCGCTAAAGAGACC. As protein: CASSLTAAKET. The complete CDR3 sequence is CASSLTAAKETQYF.

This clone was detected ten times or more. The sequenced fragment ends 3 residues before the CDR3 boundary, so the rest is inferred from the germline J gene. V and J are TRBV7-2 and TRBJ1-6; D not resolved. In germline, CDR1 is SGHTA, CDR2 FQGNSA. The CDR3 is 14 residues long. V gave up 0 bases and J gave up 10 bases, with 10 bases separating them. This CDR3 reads CASSLALQNSPLHF. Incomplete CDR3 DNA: TGTGCCAGCAGCTTAGCTCTCCAGAACTCACCC.

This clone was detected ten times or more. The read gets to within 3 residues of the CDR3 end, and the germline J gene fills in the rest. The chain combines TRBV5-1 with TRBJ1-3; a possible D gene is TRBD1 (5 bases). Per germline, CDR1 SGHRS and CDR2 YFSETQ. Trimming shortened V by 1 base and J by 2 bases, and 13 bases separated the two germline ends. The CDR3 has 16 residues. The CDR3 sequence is CASSLSVPGAGNTIYF. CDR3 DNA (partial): TGCGCCAGCAGCTTGTCGGTCCCGGGGGCTGGAAACACC. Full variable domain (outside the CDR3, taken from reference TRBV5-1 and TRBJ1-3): KAGVTQTPRYLIKTRGQQVTLSCSPISGHRSVSWYQQTPGQGLQFLFEYFSETQRNKGNFPGRFSGRQFSNSRSEMNVSTLELGDSALYLCASSLSVPGAGNTIYFGEGSWLTVV.

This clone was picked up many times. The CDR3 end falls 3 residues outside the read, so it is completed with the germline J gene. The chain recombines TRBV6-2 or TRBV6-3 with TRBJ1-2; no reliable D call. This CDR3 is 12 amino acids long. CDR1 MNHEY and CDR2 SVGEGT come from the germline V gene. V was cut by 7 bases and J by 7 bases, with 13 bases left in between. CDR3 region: CASTATTGGYTF. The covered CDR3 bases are TGTGCCAGCACCGCCACGACGGGTGGC.

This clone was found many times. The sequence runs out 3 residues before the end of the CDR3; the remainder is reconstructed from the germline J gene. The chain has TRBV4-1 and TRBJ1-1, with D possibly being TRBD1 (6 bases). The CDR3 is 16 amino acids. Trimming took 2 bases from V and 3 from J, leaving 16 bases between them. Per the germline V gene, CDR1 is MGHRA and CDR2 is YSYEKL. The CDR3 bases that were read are TGCGCCAGCAGCCAAACCGGGACAAGGCGGGACACTGAA. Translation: CASSQTGTRRDTE. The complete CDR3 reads CASSQTGTRRDTEAFF.

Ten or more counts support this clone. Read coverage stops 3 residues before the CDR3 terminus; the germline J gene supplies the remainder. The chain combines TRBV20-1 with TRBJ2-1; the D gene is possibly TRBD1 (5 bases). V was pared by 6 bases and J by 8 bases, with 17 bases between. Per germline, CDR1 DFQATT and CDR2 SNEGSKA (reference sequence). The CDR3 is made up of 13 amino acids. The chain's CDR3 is CSARPDQGDEQFF. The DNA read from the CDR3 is TGCAGTGCCAGGCCAGACCAGGGTGATGAG.

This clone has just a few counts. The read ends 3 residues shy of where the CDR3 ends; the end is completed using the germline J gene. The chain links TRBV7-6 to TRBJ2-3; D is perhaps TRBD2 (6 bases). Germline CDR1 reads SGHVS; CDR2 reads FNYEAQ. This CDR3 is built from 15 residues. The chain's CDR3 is CASSLESGLNQPQYF. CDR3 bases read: TGTGCCAGCAGCTTAGAGTCAGGACTAAATCAGCCG.